The 30 T cell receptor beta chains below come from one sample, sequenced in a study of OX40 agonist ivuxolimab in advanced cancers. Library construction relied on the immunoSEQ multiplex PCR assay. Sourced from immuneACCESS, this table was stored by TCRdb with only in-frame sequences that have V and J called. A share of the clones is absent; for the studies checked, an unresolved V gene accounts for under half, and the remainder has no known explanation. In all, the sample holds around 41,000 clones, and over 80% of those were seen once. The ten top clones hold around 2.9% of the sample. Source: CD4+ or CD8+ T cells sorted from blood, taken in a trial of the OX40 agonist ivuxolimab. These receptors were collected from an adult with an advanced solid tumor such as melanoma, head and neck, liver or kidney cancer.

The V call is TRBV25-1, the J call TRBJ2-3; no clear D gene. Trimming took 1 base from V and 0 from J, leaving 5 bases between them. Germline V gene data show CDR1 as MGHDK and CDR2 as SYGVNS. The CDR3 runs 14 residues. In nucleotides, the CDR3 is TGTGCCAGCAGTGAATCCCCTAGCACAGATACGCAGTATTTT. Encoded protein: CASSESPSTDTQYF. Complete variable domain (other parts from reference TRBV25-1 and TRBJ2-3): EADIYQTPRYLVIGTGKKITLECSQTMGHDKMYWYQQDPGMELHLIHYSYGVNSTEKGDLSSESTVSRIRTEHFPLTLESARPSHTSQYLCASSESPSTDTQYFGPGTRLTVL.

The rearrangement joins TRBV11-3 to TRBJ2-7, with TRBD1 matching over 10 bases. After removal of 3 bases from V and 0 bases from J, the junction contained 5 bases not matched to a gene. Germline values: CDR1 SGHNT, CDR2 YENEEA. CDR3 length: 16 amino acids. The CDR3 sequence: CASSLGTGALSYEQYF. CDR3 DNA: TGTGCCAGCAGCTTGGGGACAGGGGCCCTCTCCTACGAGCAGTACTTC. The whole variable domain, remainder taken from reference TRBV11-3 and TRBJ2-7, is EAGVVQSPRYKIIEKKQPVAFWCNPISGHNTLYWYLQNLGQGPELLIRYENEEAVDDSQLPKDRFSAERLKGVDSTLKIQPAELGDSAVYLCASSLGTGALSYEQYFGPGTRLTVT.

This rearrangement joins TRBV11-1 to TRBJ2-7; 12 positions agree with TRBD1. CDR3 length: 15 residues. Germline-derived CDR1 and CDR2 are SGHAT and FQDESV (reference sequence). The trim removed 5 bases at V and 3 bases at J, leaving 5 bases unmatched. CDR3: CASSQRDRGLYEQYF. The CDR3 nucleotides read TGTGCCAGCAGCCAGAGGGACAGGGGGCTCTACGAGCAGTACTTC.

The chain couples TRBV28 to TRBJ2-5; 11 nucleotides match TRBD1. The V segment lost 1 base and the J segment 8 bases; nucleotides outside the gene matches: 9. CDR1 and CDR2 (germline): MDHEN, SYDVKM. The CDR3 consists of 16 residues. The CDR3, as DNA: TGTGCCAGCAGTTTATCGGACAGGGGGCGGCCCGGTACCCAGTACTTC. It specifies CASSLSDRGRPGTQYF.

The rearrangement links TRBV2 to TRBJ2-5; TRBD2 aligns across 12 bases. CDR1 SNHLY and CDR2 FYNNEI come from the germline V gene. The CDR3 spans 18 residues. With V trimmed by 6 bases and J by 4 bases, 15 bases remained unmatched. CDR3 sequence (DNA): TGTGCCAGCAGGGCCCGACTAGCGGGAGAAAAAGTCCGAGAGACCCAGTACTTC. Protein product: CASRARLAGEKVRETQYF.

V is TRBV28 and J is TRBJ2-7; 9 nucleotides align to TRBD1. The CDR3 contains 15 residues. Germline loops: CDR1 MDHEN, CDR2 SYDVKM. The V segment lost 10 bases and the J segment 1 base; nucleotides outside the gene matches: 11. The CDR3, as DNA: TGTGCCACCTTCTCGCCGGGACAGGGATCCTACGAGCAGTACTTC. Translated, it gives CATFSPGQGSYEQYF.

The chain carries TRBV7-6 and TRBJ2-2, with 8 bases identical to TRBD1. CDR1 SGHVS and CDR2 FNYEAQ come from the germline V gene. V lost 1 base, J lost 6 bases, and 4 bases stayed unmatched. The CDR3 is made up of 15 amino acids. The CDR3 here is CASSLVQGAAGELFF. In DNA form, the CDR3 reads TGTGCCAGCAGCTTAGTGCAGGGGGCGGCCGGGGAGCTGTTTTTT.

The genes are TRBV6-5 and TRBJ2-3; 9 positions match TRBD2. CDR1 and CDR2 from the germline V gene are MNHEY and SVGAGI. The CDR3 is 15 amino acids. V was clipped by 8 bases and J by 3 bases; unmatched bases: 9. The DNA of the CDR3 is TGTGCCAGCGACGATAGCGGGAGAAGGACAGATACGCAGTATTTT. Amino acid sequence: CASDDSGRRTDTQYF.

The rearrangement links TRBV29-1 to TRBJ1-4, with D unclear. Deletions cut 4 bases from V and 6 bases from J, with 9 bases between. In germline, CDR1 is SQVTM, CDR2 ANQGSEA. The CDR3 totals 12 residues. The CDR3 protein is CSVAYGDEKLFF. CDR3 DNA sequence: TGCAGCGTTGCATACGGGGATGAAAAACTGTTTTTT.

Written as DNA, the CDR3 is TGTGCCAGCAGTATACAGGGGAGCACCGGGGAGCTGTTTTTT. The encoded protein is CASSIQGSTGELFF. The chain recombines TRBV28 with TRBJ2-2, with TRBD1 identical over 7 bases. The CDR3 covers 14 residues. With 5 bases clipped from V and 4 bases from J, the junction kept 4 bases outside the gene matches. Per germline, CDR1 MDHEN and CDR2 SYDVKM. The entire variable domain, with the rest obtained from reference TRBV28 and TRBJ2-2, is as follows: DVKVTQSSRYLVKRTGEKVFLECVQDMDHENMFWYRQDPGLGLRLIYFSYDVKMKEKGDIPEGYSVSREKKERFSLILESASTNQTSMYLCASSIQGSTGELFFGEGSRLTVL.

The genes are TRBV4-1 and TRBJ1-2, with TRBD1 matching 8 bases. V shed 3 bases, J shed 2 bases, and the junction held 11 bases outside the gene matches. This CDR3 is built from 17 residues. Germline V lookup: CDR1 MGHRA, CDR2 YSYEKL. CDR3 bases: TGCGCCAGCAGCCACCCTCCCCAGGGACAGGCAAACTATGGCTACACCTTC. Amino acid sequence: CASSHPPQGQANYGYTF.

The rearrangement links TRBV18 to TRBJ2-5; D is perhaps TRBD2 (6 bases). CDR1 KGHSH and CDR2 LQKENI come from the germline V gene. The CDR3 covers 14 residues. Trimming took off 3 bases at V and 3 bases at J, with 11 bases between the two ends. CDR3 sequence reads: CASSPTRLEETQYF. The CDR3 bases are TGTGCCAGCTCACCGACTAGGTTAGAAGAGACCCAGTACTTC.

This sequence joins TRBV28 and TRBJ1-1, with D hard to call. The CDR3 totals 11 residues. Germline assignment: CDR1 MDHEN and CDR2 SYDVKM. The V gene lost 3 bases and the J gene lost 9 bases, with 8 bases spanning the gap. The CDR3 bases are TGTGCCAGCAGTTTGCTGGGGAAAGCTTTCTTT. It codes for CASSLLGKAFF.

CDR3 sequence reads: CASIQQGNQPQHF. CDR3 DNA sequence: TGTGCCAGCATCCAGCAGGGCAATCAGCCCCAGCATTTT. The V call is TRBV28, the J call TRBJ1-5; D is undetermined. This CDR3 is built from 13 residues. V was clipped by 7 bases and J by 2 bases, with 9 bases between them. Per germline, CDR1 MDHEN and CDR2 SYDVKM.

This chain joins TRBV7-9 and TRBJ1-4; D unresolved. CDR3 length: 12 residues. The ends were cut back, 3 bases at V and 7 bases at J, with 6 bases in the middle. CDR1 is SEHNR and CDR2 is FQNEAQ in the germline V gene (reference sequence). CDR3 nucleotide sequence: TGTGCCAGCAGCTTTAATCCTGAAAAACTGTTTTTT. This sequence encodes CASSFNPEKLFF.

The V and J genes are TRBV5-1 and TRBJ1-5, with TRBD1 matching 7 bases. Germline CDR1 SGHRS, CDR2 YFSETQ. The junction had 5 bases not matched to a gene; V was cut back by 0 bases and J by 5 bases. The CDR3 runs to 15 residues. The CDR3 nucleotides are TGCGCCAGCAGCTTGGAAGGACAGGTCGATCAGCCCCAGCATTTT. Amino acid sequence: CASSLEGQVDQPQHF.

The genes are TRBV7-8 and TRBJ2-3; TRBD2 agrees at 11 bases. Trimming removed 4 bases from V and 0 bases from J; junction bases left unmatched: 12. The CDR3 runs 19 residues. Germline CDR1 and CDR2: SGHVS and FQNEAQ. The CDR3 coding sequence is TGTGCCAGCAGCTACCAGAGGTTGGGACTAGCGGATAGCACAGATACGCAGTATTTT. Translation gives CASSYQRLGLADSTDTQYF.

Within the sample, this clone is medium-sized. Other DNA sequences in this sample translate to the same CDR3. This chain connects TRBV30 to TRBJ1-5, with D uncertain. The germline CDR1 and CDR2 sequences are GTSNPN and SVGIG (reference sequence). V was pared by 3 bases and J by 0 bases, with 3 bases between. The CDR3 spans 12 residues. The CDR3 DNA reads TGTGCCTGGAGCCTTAGCAATCAGCCCCAGCATTTT. This translates into CAWSLSNQPQHF.

The chain's CDR3 is CASSWGPSYEQYF. The CDR3 DNA reads TGTGCCAGCAGCTGGGGGCCCTCCTACGAGCAGTACTTC. J is TRBJ2-7 and V is TRBV6-5, with D maybe TRBD1 (6 bases). V shed 6 bases and J shed 0 bases, with 9 bases lying between them. The CDR3 covers 13 residues. CDR1 is MNHEY, CDR2 SVGAGI, per germline.

V is TRBV28 and J is TRBJ2-1; 12 positions agree with TRBD1. The CDR3 runs 17 residues. The trim removed 5 bases at V and 6 bases at J, leaving 11 bases unmatched. CDR1 and CDR2 (germline): MDHEN, SYDVKM. The CDR3, as DNA: TGTGCCAGCAGTGGAACCGGGACAGGGGGCTTAGGCAATGAGCAGTTCTTC. Amino acids: CASSGTGTGGLGNEQFF.

The chain has TRBV7-2 and TRBJ2-7, with 12 bases aligning to TRBD1. The CDR3 is 15 amino acids. Losses at the gene ends were 5 bases for V and 5 bases for J; bases not matched to a gene: 7. Germline V gene lookup returns CDR1 SGHTA and CDR2 FQGNSA. The CDR3 sequence: CASSPKGTGGHEQYF. The CDR3 DNA follows: TGTGCCAGCAGCCCAAAGGGGACAGGGGGCCACGAGCAGTACTTC. Full variable domain (outside the CDR3, taken from reference TRBV7-2 and TRBJ2-7): GAGVSQSPSNKVTEKGKDVELRCDPISGHTALYWYRQSLGQGLEFLIYFQGNSAPDKSGLPSDRFSAERTGGSVSTLTIQRTQQEDSAVYLCASSPKGTGGHEQYFGPGTRLTVT.

This clone appeared a single time. This chain connects TRBV4-3 to TRBJ1-1, with D possibly TRBD1 on 5 matching bases. The CDR3 consists of 17 residues. V lost 3 bases and J lost 1, with 18 bases in between. From germline, CDR1 is LGHNA and CDR2 YSLEER. The CDR3 DNA is TGCGCCAGCAGCCATACTCACAGGCGACGGGGGAACACTGAAGCTTTCTTT. Translation: CASSHTHRRRGNTEAFF.

This clone came up a few times. V gene TRBV20-1 combines with J gene TRBJ1-5; D ambiguous. Trimming removed 3 bases at V and 5 bases at J, with 5 bases between. Germline CDR1 and CDR2: DFQATT and SNEGSKA (reference sequence). The CDR3 length is 11 residues. Here the CDR3 DNA reads TGCAGTGCTAGTGGAGATCAGCCCCAGCATTTT. Translating it yields CSASGDQPQHF.

J is TRBJ1-2 and V is TRBV27; the D gene is possibly TRBD1 (5 bases). This CDR3 has 13 amino acids. Germline V gives CDR1 MNHEY, CDR2 SMNVEV (reference sequence). Trimming shortened V by 6 bases and J by 8 bases, and 16 bases separated the two germline ends. Written as DNA, the CDR3 is TGTGCCAGCAGCCAGGAGGCAGGGAGAGGCTACACCTTC. Amino acid sequence: CASSQEAGRGYTF.

This chain's CDR3 is CASSQGDTQYF. The CDR3 nucleotides read TGTGCCAGCAGCCAAGGGGATACGCAGTATTTT. The chain has TRBV14 and TRBJ2-3, with D unresolved. Per germline, CDR1 SGHDN and CDR2 FVKESK. The CDR3 runs to 11 residues. Trimming left V 1 base short and J 6 bases short, with 2 bases between.

The chain employs TRBV29-1 and TRBJ1-2; no definite D call. The CDR3 consists of 14 residues. CDR1 is SQVTM, CDR2 ANQGSEA, per germline. Trimming took 4 bases from V and 1 from J, leaving 13 bases between them. The CDR3 DNA follows: TGCAGCGTTGCGGGCCTCACCCTTAACTATGGCTACACCTTC. It is translated as CSVAGLTLNYGYTF.

V and J are TRBV28 and TRBJ1-2; possibly TRBD1 for D (6 bases). CDR3 length: 15 amino acids. Trimming took off 6 bases at V and 0 bases at J, with 14 bases between the two ends. Germline V lookup: CDR1 MDHEN, CDR2 SYDVKM. The CDR3 region is CASSLTGPANYGYTF. CDR3 bases: TGTGCCAGCAGCCTCACAGGGCCCGCTAACTATGGCTACACCTTC.

The chain joins TRBV28 to TRBJ2-1, with a weak D call TRBD1 (6 bases). Germline CDR1 reads MDHEN; CDR2 reads SYDVKM. The ends were cut back, 7 bases at V and 6 bases at J, with 19 bases in the middle. The CDR3 covers 15 residues. The CDR3 DNA follows: TGTGCCAGCAACCCCAGGGGAGTCTTCTCCAATGAGCAGTTCTTC. Its translation: CASNPRGVFSNEQFF. The full variable domain, in which reference TRBV28 and TRBJ2-1 provide the parts outside the CDR3, is DVKVTQSSRYLVKRTGEKVFLECVQDMDHENMFWYRQDPGLGLRLIYFSYDVKMKEKGDIPEGYSVSREKKERFSLILESASTNQTSMYLCASNPRGVFSNEQFFGPGTRLTVL.

The chain recombines TRBV27 with TRBJ2-1; unclear D gene. The CDR3 spans 13 residues. Germline V gene sequence: CDR1 MNHEY, CDR2 SMNVEV (reference sequence). V lost 3 bases and J 13 bases, leaving 16 bases between the germline ends. The CDR3 here is CASSLLLPGPQFF. Here the CDR3 DNA reads TGTGCCAGCAGTTTGCTTCTCCCAGGCCCCCAGTTCTTC.

This rearrangement joins TRBV28 to TRBJ1-2; no reliable D call. The CDR3 runs 13 residues. Germline lookup yields CDR1 MDHEN and CDR2 SYDVKM. The ends were cut back, 5 bases at V and 4 bases at J, with 11 bases in the middle. In DNA, the CDR3 is TGTGCCAGCAGTATCCGGATAAGCTATGGCTACACCTTC. Its protein is CASSIRISYGYTF.